One sample yielded the 13 T cell receptor beta chains listed below, sequenced in a study of immune cell composition in non-small cell lung cancer. Normal lung sampling was at least 3 cm from the tumour, as distant as possible. TCRdb keeps only in-frame clones here, not all; method: immunoSEQ multiplex PCR. The top ten clones hold around 9% of a sample with some 2,000 clones, roughly 72% of them seen once. Sequencing input: non-adjacent lung tissue. Receptors were obtained from a human donor with non-small cell lung cancer.

This chain connects TRBV7-6 to TRBJ2-5, with D perhaps matching TRBD2 (5 bases). CDR3 length: 14 residues. The V end lost 5 bases, the J end lost 2 bases, and 12 bases lay between the germline ends. Germline values: CDR1 SGHVS, CDR2 FNYEAQ. The CDR3 DNA follows: TGTGCCAGCAGCCTCTCCTCGGGACAAGAGACCCAGTACTTC. Amino acids: CASSLSSGQETQYF.

V and J are TRBV6-5 and TRBJ1-4; the match to TRBD1 covers 7 bases. Germline loops: CDR1 MNHEY, CDR2 SVGAGI. Germline trimming cut 8 bases from V and 4 bases from J; bases unmatched to any gene: 4. The CDR3 is 13 amino acids. The CDR3 DNA is TGTGCCAGCCGGACAGGAAGTAATGAAAAACTGTTTTTT. Amino acid sequence: CASRTGSNEKLFF.

J is TRBJ2-5 and V is TRBV5-1, with 11 nucleotides matching TRBD1. V dropped 2 bases and J dropped 4; count of bases not matched to a gene: 7. Per germline, CDR1 SGHRS and CDR2 YFSETQ. The CDR3 contains 16 residues. This chain's CDR3 is CASSFGQGAASETQYF. The CDR3, as DNA: TGCGCCAGCAGCTTTGGACAGGGGGCCGCATCAGAGACCCAGTACTTC.

The J gene is TRBJ2-7, the V gene TRBV11-3, with 7 nucleotides matching TRBD2. Germline lookup yields CDR1 SGHNT and CDR2 YENEEA. This CDR3 has 15 residues. With V trimmed by 0 bases and J by 6 bases, 8 bases remained unmatched. DNA for the CDR3: TGTGCCAGCAGCTTAGACTGGACTAGTTTCTCCGAGCAGTACTTC. Protein product: CASSLDWTSFSEQYF.

This clone rates as large. The chain has TRBV5-1 and TRBJ2-6; D gene ambiguous. The V gene's germline CDR1 is SGHRS and CDR2 YFSETQ. Trimming left V 0 bases short and J 2 bases short, with 9 bases between. This CDR3 contains 16 residues. This chain's CDR3 is CASSLGQEAGANVLTF. CDR3 nucleotides: TGCGCCAGCAGCTTGGGGCAGGAAGCTGGGGCCAACGTCCTGACTTTC.

The rearrangement joins TRBV13 to TRBJ2-7; D is perhaps TRBD2 (6 bases). Germline V CDR1 and CDR2: PRHDT, FYEKMQ (reference sequence). Trimming left V 5 bases short and J 6 bases short, with 20 bases between. The CDR3 is 15 amino acids. The CDR3 here is CASSLYPRGLAEQYF. CDR3 nucleotide sequence: TGTGCCAGCAGCCTTTACCCTCGGGGACTGGCCGAGCAGTACTTC.

V is TRBV7-6 and J is TRBJ2-7, with a tentative D call TRBD1 (6 bases). Trimming removed 3 bases at V and 4 bases at J, with 13 bases between. Per the germline V gene, CDR1 is SGHVS and CDR2 is FNYEAQ. CDR3 length: 14 amino acids. The CDR3 here is CASSFGQGIYEQYF. The CDR3 bases are TGTGCCAGCAGCTTCGGGCAGGGGATTTACGAGCAGTACTTC.

This clone has a handful of counts. V usage is TRBV11-1 and J usage is TRBJ1-2; D unresolved. CDR1 is SGHAT, CDR2 FQDESV, per germline (reference sequence). V was clipped by 5 bases and J by 8 bases, with 21 bases between them. There are 15 residues in the CDR3. Here the CDR3 DNA reads TGTGCCAGCAGCCCTAGAAATCCGACCCCGTGGGGCTACACCTTC. It translates to CASSPRNPTPWGYTF.

The chain recombines TRBV28 with TRBJ2-5; D gene ambiguous. The CDR3 runs to 13 residues. The V gene lost 5 bases and the J gene lost 2 bases, with 9 bases spanning the gap. Germline assignment: CDR1 MDHEN and CDR2 SYDVKM. In DNA form, the CDR3 reads TGTGCCAGCAGTCCCCCGCGTCAAGAGACCCAGTACTTC. Translation: CASSPPRQETQYF.

The rearrangement joins TRBV7-2 to TRBJ2-1; D ambiguous. CDR1 and CDR2 from the germline V gene are SGHTA and FQGNSA. The V and J ends lost 2 bases and 7 bases respectively, with 6 bases between them. CDR3 length: 12 amino acids. The CDR3 DNA follows: TGTGCCAGCAGCTTAAATGCGAATGAGCAGTTCTTC. This gives the protein CASSLNANEQFF.

In this sample, this clone turned up once. This chain uses TRBV28 with TRBJ1-1; 7 positions match TRBD1. Trimming removed 2 bases from V and 3 bases from J; junction bases left unmatched: 3. The germline gives CDR1 MDHEN, CDR2 SYDVKM. The CDR3 runs to 14 residues. CDR3 DNA: TGTGCCAGCAGTTTAGGGGACAGCTACACTGAAGCTTTCTTT. Protein sequence: CASSLGDSYTEAFF. Full variable domain (remainder filled in from reference TRBV28 and TRBJ1-1): DVKVTQSSRYLVKRTGEKVFLECVQDMDHENMFWYRQDPGLGLRLIYFSYDVKMKEKGDIPEGYSVSREKKERFSLILESASTNQTSMYLCASSLGDSYTEAFFGQGTRLTVV.

This chain joins TRBV19 and TRBJ1-4; D perhaps matches TRBD1 (6 bases). This CDR3 region has 14 residues. In germline, CDR1 is LNHDA, CDR2 SQIVND (reference sequence). The germline V and J ends were trimmed by 3 bases and 7 bases, with 12 bases remaining between them. CDR3 residues: CASSIGTSPEKLFF. DNA of the CDR3: TGTGCCAGTAGTATCGGGACATCGCCTGAAAAACTGTTTTTT.

The chain carries TRBV7-2 and TRBJ2-3; TRBD2 might be the D (5 bases). V dropped 1 base and J dropped 3 bases, with 11 bases sitting between them. In germline, CDR1 is SGHTA, CDR2 FQGNSA. The CDR3 length is 15 residues. CDR3 residues: CASSLVQDSTDTQYF. DNA for the CDR3: TGTGCCAGCAGCTTAGTTCAGGACTCAACAGATACGCAGTATTTT.